Below are 18 T cell receptor beta chains sequenced from a single sample in a study of blood T cell repertoires in COVID-19. The repertoire was sequenced with immunoSEQ multiplex PCR; TCRdb's copy has only in-frame clones and lacks some. The data contain about 100,000 clones, roughly 84% of them singletons. The sequencing input was peripheral blood. The source is a human donor in a cohort sampled during active COVID-19.

This rearrangement joins TRBV7-2 to TRBJ2-3; 7 bases fit TRBD1. This CDR3 is built from 15 residues. Looked up from germline, CDR1 is SGHTA and CDR2 is FQGNSA. V shed 5 bases, J shed 0 bases, and the junction held 5 bases outside the gene matches. This chain's CDR3 is CASSRRTGSTDTQYF. The DNA of the CDR3 is TGTGCCAGCAGCAGACGGACAGGAAGCACAGATACGCAGTATTTT.

The chain recombines TRBV21-1 with TRBJ2-5; no check of the table's D call, TRBD1, against the DNA was made. TRBV21-1 counts as a pseudogene. This CDR3 is 17 amino acids long. The CDR3 reads CASSKALGAGTQETQYF. The CDR3 region has the DNA TGTGCCAGCAGCAAAGCGCTAGGGGCAGGAACCCAAGAGACCCAGTACTTC.

This clone has just one count. The chain employs TRBV6-1 and TRBJ1-3; D possibly corresponds to TRBD1 (5 bases). The V end was cut by 2 bases, the J end by 1 base, with 24 bases between. This CDR3 has 20 residues. Germline values: CDR1 MNHNS, CDR2 SASEGT. The CDR3 DNA sequence: TGTGCCAGCAGTGAATTTGCCGTCCTAGAGGTCCACAGGTCTGGAAACACCATATATTTT. Its protein product is CASSEFAVLEVHRSGNTIYF.

The chain employs TRBV25-1 and TRBJ1-1; D uncertain. Germline lookup yields CDR1 MGHDK and CDR2 SYGVNS. CDR3 length equals 16 residues. The V end lost 5 bases, the J end lost 2 bases, and 18 bases lay between the germline ends. CDR3 region: CASSPLHHQINTEAFF. CDR3 DNA: TGTGCCAGCAGTCCGTTGCATCACCAGATTAACACTGAAGCTTTCTTT.

V is TRBV4-1 and J is TRBJ2-5, with D possibly TRBD1 on 6 matching bases. Between the trimmed V and J ends, which lost 1 base and 3 bases, there was a span of 12 bases. CDR1 MGHRA and CDR2 YSYEKL come from the germline V gene. The CDR3 contains 15 residues. The CDR3 protein is CASSQVGGGKETQYF. CDR3 nucleotide sequence: TGCGCCAGCAGCCAAGTGGGTGGGGGCAAAGAGACCCAGTACTTC.

The CDR3 DNA sequence: TGTGCCAGCAGCTTATCGGCGGTTTTTGACTATGGCTACACCTTC. This codes for CASSLSAVFDYGYTF. The J gene is TRBJ1-2, the V gene TRBV7-2; the D is unclear. From germline, CDR1 is SGHTA and CDR2 FQGNSA. The CDR3 covers 15 residues. The V gene lost 2 bases and the J gene lost 3 bases, with 13 bases spanning the gap.

The rearrangement links TRBV19 to TRBJ2-1; weak D call: TRBD2 (5 bases). Germline CDR1 and CDR2: LNHDA and SQIVND (reference sequence). The CDR3 is made up of 14 amino acids. The V and J ends lost 5 bases and 4 bases respectively, with 12 bases between them. The CDR3 DNA sequence: TGTGCCAGTAGTGCCCGGGATCTGTACAATGAGCAGTTCTTC. It codes for CASSARDLYNEQFF.

This clone showed up just once. The chain carries TRBV7-2 and TRBJ2-3; 9 bases agree with TRBD2. The trim removed 1 base at V and 7 bases at J, leaving 9 bases unmatched. The CDR3 length is 16 residues. CDR1 is SGHTA and CDR2 is FQGNSA in the germline V gene. CDR3 bases: TGTGCCAGCAGCTTAGAGGGGACTAGCCGTTCACATACGCAGTATTTT. Translation: CASSLEGTSRSHTQYF.

The V call is TRBV6-2 or TRBV6-3, the J call TRBJ2-7; 8 positions agree with TRBD1. CDR3 length: 17 residues. The germline V gene encodes CDR1 MNHEY and CDR2 SVGEGT. J was trimmed by 0 bases and V by 5 bases; bases with no gene match: 12. Here the CDR3 reads CASSHLGQGASSYEQYF. DNA of the CDR3: TGTGCCAGCAGTCACTTGGGCCAGGGGGCGAGCTCCTACGAGCAGTACTTC.

The genes are TRBV29-1 and TRBJ1-2; D remains ambiguous. Germline V lookup: CDR1 SQVTM, CDR2 ANQGSEA. This CDR3 has 13 residues. Trimming removed 3 bases from V and 8 bases from J, with 16 bases in between. The DNA for the CDR3 is TGCAGCGTTGACACGATGTTGGAGGGCGGCTACACCTTC. This encodes CSVDTMLEGGYTF.

The CDR3 DNA follows: TGTGCCAGCAGTCCCCGGGCAGGGATGTACGAGCAGTACTTC. Its translation is CASSPRAGMYEQYF. J is TRBJ2-7 and V is TRBV6-5, with D possibly TRBD1 on 5 matching bases. This CDR3 has 14 residues. V lost 5 bases and J lost 4, with 15 bases in between. The germline V gene has CDR1 MNHEY and CDR2 SVGAGI.

The rearrangement uses TRBV4-2 and TRBJ2-3; D call uncertain. V was pared by 0 bases and J by 8 bases, with 9 bases between. Germline CDR1 is LGHNA and CDR2 is YNFKEQ. This CDR3 is 13 amino acids long. CDR3 amino acids: CASSQDRHSTQYF. CDR3 coding DNA: TGTGCCAGCAGCCAAGATCGCCACTCTACGCAGTATTTT.

The chain uses TRBV4-2 and TRBJ2-5, with D perhaps matching TRBD2 (6 bases). The CDR3 has 13 residues. Germline V lookup: CDR1 LGHNA, CDR2 YNFKEQ. Between the trimmed V and J ends, which lost 3 bases and 7 bases, there was a span of 12 bases. This chain's CDR3 is CASSQVGGGTQYF. The CDR3 nucleotides read TGTGCCAGCAGCCAGGTCGGGGGAGGGACCCAGTACTTC.

The V call is TRBV19, the J call TRBJ1-2, with a tentative D call TRBD1 (6 bases). The CDR3 has 13 amino acids. From germline, CDR1 is LNHDA and CDR2 SQIVND (reference sequence). V lost 6 bases to trimming and J lost 8 bases, with 16 bases between them. The CDR3 DNA reads as TGTGCCAGTAGCCCGAAGGGGGGGAACGGCTACACCTTC. Its protein is CASSPKGGNGYTF.

This chain links TRBV28 with TRBJ1-2; TRBD1 agrees at 7 bases. This CDR3 region has 16 residues. The V gene's germline CDR1 is MDHEN and CDR2 SYDVKM. Trimming removed 10 bases from V and 3 bases from J; junction bases left unmatched: 17. The DNA for the CDR3 is TGTGCCACCGCTATCCTCCTTGACAGGGACCACTATGGCTACACCTTC. This gives the protein CATAILLDRDHYGYTF.

The V call is TRBV2, the J call TRBJ2-5, with D possibly being TRBD1 (5 bases). V lost 4 bases and J lost 5, with 5 bases in between. The CDR3 length is 11 residues. Per the germline V gene, CDR1 is SNHLY and CDR2 is FYNNEI. Here the CDR3 DNA reads TGTGCCAGCAGTGCAGGGGAGACCCAGTACTTC. It yields the protein CASSAGETQYF.

V and J are TRBV9 and TRBJ1-2; TRBD1 aligns across 8 bases. Germline V gene lookup returns CDR1 SGDLS and CDR2 YYNGEE. The CDR3 spans 15 residues. The V and J ends lost 3 bases and 4 bases, in that order; junction bases with no gene match: 8. CDR3 sequence: CASSGVDRGIYGYTF. Here the CDR3 DNA reads TGTGCCAGCAGCGGAGTTGACAGGGGTATCTATGGCTACACCTTC.

V gene TRBV23-1 combines with J gene TRBJ1-6; 8 positions match TRBD1. TRBV23-1 is an ORF, and what it does is uncertain. Germline trimming cut 2 bases from V and 4 bases from J; bases unmatched to any gene: 1. This CDR3 spans 15 amino acids. CDR3 in amino acids: CASSQRTGYNSPLHF. CDR3 coding DNA: TGCGCCAGCAGTCAAAGGACAGGGTATAATTCACCCCTCCACTTT.